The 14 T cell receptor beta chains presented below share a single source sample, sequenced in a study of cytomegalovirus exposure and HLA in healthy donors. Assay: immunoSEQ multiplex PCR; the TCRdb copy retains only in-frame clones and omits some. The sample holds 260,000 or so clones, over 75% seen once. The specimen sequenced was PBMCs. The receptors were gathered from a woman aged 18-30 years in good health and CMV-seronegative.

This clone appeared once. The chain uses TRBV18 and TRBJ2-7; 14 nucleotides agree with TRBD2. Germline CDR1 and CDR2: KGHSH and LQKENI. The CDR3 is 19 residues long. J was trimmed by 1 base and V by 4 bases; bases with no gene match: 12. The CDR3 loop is CASSRNSGTSGSVSYEQYF. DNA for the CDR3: TGTGCCAGCTCACGAAATAGCGGGACTAGCGGGAGTGTGTCCTACGAGCAGTACTTC.

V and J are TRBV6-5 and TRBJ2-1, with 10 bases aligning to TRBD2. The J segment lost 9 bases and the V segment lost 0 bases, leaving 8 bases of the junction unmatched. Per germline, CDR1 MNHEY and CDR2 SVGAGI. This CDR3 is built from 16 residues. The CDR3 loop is CASSYSARLAGVEQFF. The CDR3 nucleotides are TGTGCCAGCAGTTACTCAGCCCGCCTAGCGGGAGTTGAGCAGTTCTTC.

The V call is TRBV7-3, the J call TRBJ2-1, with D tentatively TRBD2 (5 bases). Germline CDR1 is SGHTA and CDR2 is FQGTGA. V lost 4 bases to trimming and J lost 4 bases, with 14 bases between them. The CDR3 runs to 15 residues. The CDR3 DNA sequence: TGTGCCAGCAGCTCGGACTCCCCTGGGTACAATGAGCAGTTCTTC. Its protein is CASSSDSPGYNEQFF.

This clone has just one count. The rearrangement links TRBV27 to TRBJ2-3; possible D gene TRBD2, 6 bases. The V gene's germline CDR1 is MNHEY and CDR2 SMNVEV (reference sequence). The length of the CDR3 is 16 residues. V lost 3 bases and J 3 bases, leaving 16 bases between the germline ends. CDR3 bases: TGTGCCAGCAGTTTTCGTTTGACTAGTCGGACAGATACGCAGTATTTT. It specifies CASSFRLTSRTDTQYF.

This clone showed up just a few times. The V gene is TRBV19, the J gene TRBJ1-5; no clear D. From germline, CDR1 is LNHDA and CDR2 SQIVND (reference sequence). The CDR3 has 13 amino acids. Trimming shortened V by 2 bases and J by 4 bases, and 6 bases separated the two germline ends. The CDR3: CASSIHRNQPQHF. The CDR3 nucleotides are TGTGCCAGTAGTATACATCGGAATCAGCCCCAGCATTTT.

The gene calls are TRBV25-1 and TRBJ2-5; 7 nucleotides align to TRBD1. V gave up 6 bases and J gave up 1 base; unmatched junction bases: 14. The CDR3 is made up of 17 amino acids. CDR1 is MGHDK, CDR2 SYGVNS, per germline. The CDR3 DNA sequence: TGTGCCAGCAGCCGGCTTGGTGGGGGACAGCGCCAAGAGACCCAGTACTTC. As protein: CASSRLGGGQRQETQYF. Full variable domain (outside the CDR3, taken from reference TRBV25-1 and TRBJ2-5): EADIYQTPRYLVIGTGKKITLECSQTMGHDKMYWYQQDPGMELHLIHYSYGVNSTEKGDLSSESTVSRIRTEHFPLTLESARPSHTSQYLCASSRLGGGQRQETQYFGPGTRLLVL.

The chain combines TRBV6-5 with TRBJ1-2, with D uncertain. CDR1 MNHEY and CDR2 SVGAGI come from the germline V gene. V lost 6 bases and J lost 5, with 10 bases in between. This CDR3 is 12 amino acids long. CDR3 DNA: TGTGCCAGCAGCCGGACTGTTTATGGCTACACCTTC. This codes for CASSRTVYGYTF.

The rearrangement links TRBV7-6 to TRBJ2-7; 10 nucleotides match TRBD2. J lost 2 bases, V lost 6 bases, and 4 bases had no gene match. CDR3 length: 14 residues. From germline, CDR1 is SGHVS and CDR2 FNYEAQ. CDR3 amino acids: CASSRTSGTYEQYF. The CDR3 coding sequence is TGTGCCAGCAGTCGGACTAGCGGCACCTACGAGCAGTACTTC. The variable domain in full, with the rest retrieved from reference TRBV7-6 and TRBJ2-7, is GAGVSQSPRYKVTKRGQDVALRCDPISGHVSLYWYRQALGQGPEFLTYFNYEAQQDKSGLPNDRFSAERPEGSISTLTIQRTEQRDSAMYRCASSRTSGTYEQYFGPGTRLTVT.

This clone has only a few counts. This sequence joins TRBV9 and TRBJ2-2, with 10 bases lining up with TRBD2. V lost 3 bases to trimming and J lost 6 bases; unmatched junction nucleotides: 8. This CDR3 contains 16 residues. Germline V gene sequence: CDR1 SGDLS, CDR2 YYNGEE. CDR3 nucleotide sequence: TGTGCCAGCAGCGAAACCGGGACTAGCGTGGCCGGGGAGCTGTTTTTT. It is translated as CASSETGTSVAGELFF.

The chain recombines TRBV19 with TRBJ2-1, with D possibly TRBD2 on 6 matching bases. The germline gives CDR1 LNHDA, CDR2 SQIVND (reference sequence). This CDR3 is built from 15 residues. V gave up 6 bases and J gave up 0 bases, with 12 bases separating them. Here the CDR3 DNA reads TGTGCCAGTAGGGGGACTCGGAGCTCCTACAATGAGCAGTTCTTC. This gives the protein CASRGTRSSYNEQFF.

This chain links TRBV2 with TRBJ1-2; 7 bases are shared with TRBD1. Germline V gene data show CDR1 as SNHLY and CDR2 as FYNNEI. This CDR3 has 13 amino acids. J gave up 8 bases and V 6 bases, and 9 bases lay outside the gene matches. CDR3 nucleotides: TGTGCCAGCAGAGATTCGACAGGGAGAGGCTACACCTTC. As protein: CASRDSTGRGYTF. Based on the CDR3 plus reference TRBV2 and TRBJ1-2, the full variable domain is EPEVTQTPSHQVTQMGQEVILRCVPISNHLYFYWYRQILGQKVEFLVSFYNNEISEKSEIFDDQFSVERPDGSNFTLKIRSTKLEDSAMYFCASRDSTGRGYTFGSGTRLTVV.

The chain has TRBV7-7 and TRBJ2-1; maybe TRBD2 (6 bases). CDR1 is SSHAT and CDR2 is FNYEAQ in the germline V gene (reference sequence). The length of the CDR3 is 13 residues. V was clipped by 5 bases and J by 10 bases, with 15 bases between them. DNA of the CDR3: TGTGCCAGCAGCCAGACTGGGAGCGGGGAGCAGTTCTTC. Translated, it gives CASSQTGSGEQFF. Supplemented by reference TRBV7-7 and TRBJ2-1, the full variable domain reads GAGVSQSPRYKVTKRGQDVTLRCDPISSHATLYWYQQALGQGPEFLTYFNYEAQPDKSGLPSDRFSAERPEGSISTLTIQRTEQRDSAMYRCASSQTGSGEQFFGPGTRLTVL.

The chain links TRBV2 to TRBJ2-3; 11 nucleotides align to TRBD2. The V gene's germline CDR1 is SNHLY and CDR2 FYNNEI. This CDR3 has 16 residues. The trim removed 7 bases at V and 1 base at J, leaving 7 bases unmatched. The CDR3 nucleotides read TGTGCCAGCAATATGGGGGGACTAGCGGGCACAGATACGCAGTATTTT. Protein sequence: CASNMGGLAGTDTQYF.

The CDR3 sequence is CASSFLDRGYEQYF. DNA of the CDR3: TGTGCCAGCAGTTTTCTGGACAGGGGCTACGAGCAGTACTTC. This chain connects TRBV28 to TRBJ2-7, with TRBD1 identical over 9 bases. The CDR3 runs to 14 residues. Germline CDR1 is MDHEN and CDR2 is SYDVKM. V shed 3 bases and J 3 bases; nucleotides not matched to a gene: 3.